This T cell receptor (beta chain) was profiled in a study of cytomegalovirus exposure and HLA in healthy donors (dated by TCRdb to 2016 to 2017). A note on the overall study: An earlier analysis of 550 to 700 of the donors reported 250 to 350 Gb of sequence data and 100 million to 140 million unique TCR beta sequences from some 180 million T cells. Using immunosequencing, the study profiled T cell repertoires from about 620 subjects and related those repertoires to cytomegalovirus serostatus. To study patterns of TCR occurrence, a later analysis re-analyzed previously published TCR beta repertoires from 700 or so donors and added high-resolution HLA genotyping. Every discovery cohort repertoire had been produced on one sequencing platform. Rather than drawing on any new phenotypic data, the later analysis identified candidate immune exposures from TCR beta sequences and the way those sequences occurred across donors. An earlier analysis of 587 of the donors used high-throughput TCR beta sequencing to judge whether each TCR beta V gene segment behaved as functional or pseudogenic. Among the roughly 370 genotyped donors, 75% to 90% belonged to the genetic ancestry cluster associated with self-reported Caucasian donors. In addition to the first cohort of hundreds of subjects, a separate validation cohort of 120 different subjects was used. HLA typing covered class I and class II loci at four-digit resolution. Across roughly 420 genotyped donors of the cohort, an average of about 240,000 unique TCR beta nucleotide sequences per donor were sequenced, and roughly 20% of those sequences were non-productive. Because of strong linkage in the cohort, five DR-DQ haplotypes were treated as single units for association and clustering. The study was designed to test whether signatures of past pathogen exposure could be identified by cataloging public T cell receptors. The study combined high-throughput TCR immunosequencing, statistical association of individual TCRs with disease status, and machine learning to predict cytomegalovirus infection status. Alongside the repertoire data, information on donor age, sex, ethnicity and CMV serostatus was compiled. An early release that covered some 630 HLA-typed donors contained around 300 gigabases of sequencing data and tens of millions of unique TCR sequences. In a later genetic analysis, genome-wide SNP genotypes for about 65% of the roughly 670 donors were used, and that subset was treated as a discovery cohort. Typing coverage differed by locus: A, B, C, DRB1 and DQB1 were typed in roughly 620-630 donors, DQA1 in approximately 520, DPA1 in 600 to 610, and DPB1 in roughly 470. Broader findings and caveats from the paper: A further reported finding was that TCR beta sequences accurately predicted the HLA-A and HLA-B alleles for most subjects in the first cohort. In a later analysis, several top co-occurrence clusters were reported to appear linked to parvovirus B19, influenza, CMV and Epstein-Barr virus. In a later analysis, 16,951 TCR beta sequences were associated with specific HLA alleles at a false discovery rate of 0.05. In vitro tests confirmed that a few of the cytomegalovirus-associated TCR beta chains recognize cytomegalovirus antigens. Because some donors lacked HLA typing at each locus, the association tests relied only on the typed subset. Some IMGT-functional V segments, including TRBV6-2 and TRBV6-3, could not be told apart with the 87-base-pair reads, so those segments were excluded. When HLA alleles, especially DR and DQ, strongly co-occurred, attributing TCR associations to individual alleles was difficult. Only TCR beta chains were sequenced in this cohort, and the absence of alpha or paired-chain data limited detectable features. In the study, 150 to 200 TCR beta chains were listed as associated with cytomegalovirus. It was suggested by the authors that the approach could potentially be generalized to other disease states and immunological phenotypes. In a later analysis, HLA-associated TCR beta chains were found to be more clonally expanded and to have lower generation probabilities than equally common non-associated chains. The classifier was reported to diagnose cytomegalovirus status with high specificity and sensitivity in both the original and validation cohorts. According to a later analysis, most CMV-associated TCR beta chains appeared to be HLA-restricted, and the HLA associations seemed to be driven largely by CMV exposure. A later analysis found that TCR association rates varied across HLA loci, with DRB1 alleles showing the most associated TCRs and HLA-C alleles the fewest. For the cohort, immune exposure information was limited to CMV serostatus. Linkage disequilibrium might explain the correlated functional status among segregating V segments, but an unknown experimental factor could not be ruled out. A later genetic analysis reported fewer N-insertions in productive TCRs among donors in an Asian-associated ancestry cluster than the roughly 620-donor mean. Roughly uniform sequencing depth across donors was assumed in presence/absence analyses, although this assumption may not hold. In an earlier analysis of approximately 590 of the donors, most TCR beta V segments appeared in productive rearrangements about 87% or about 30% of the time, broadly matching IMGT annotations. The sequencing pipeline was judged likely to have produced a cluster of highly shared sequence variants as a technical artifact. V-gene and J-gene trimming of TCR beta chains was associated with a missense DCLRE1C variant in a later genetic analysis, and the association was replicated in an independent cohort. Most TCR sequences were seen in very few donors, while some public TCRs were found in many individuals. Over 15 rarely observed V segments, including chromosome 9 orphons, were excluded from the earlier analysis of about 600 of the donors because counts were too low.

V and J are trimmed by 5 bases and 8 bases, and the gene matches miss 10 bases of the junction. Via the germline V gene (reference sequence), CDR1 is MNHEY and CDR2 SMNVEV. The CDR3, from cysteine to phenylalanine, totals 15 residues. Just the 45-base CDR3 DNA is kept, in frame starting at base 1. On this clone itself: The target of this receptor is not known. Per-base qualities were not stored, and no clone one base away is much larger.

Receptor libraries were prepared by the immunoSEQ multiplex PCR assay. For the multiplex PCR, a mixture combining 60 forward primers for TCR Vbeta segments and 13 reverse primers for TCR Jbeta segments was used. The CDR3 region of rearranged TCR beta genes was amplified from genomic DNA by a multiplex PCR assay. The amplified TCR beta libraries were sequenced on the Illumina HiSeq System as 87-base-pair reads. The authors processed their data as follows. Across the 700 or so repertoires, a later analysis counted 80 million or so unique TCR beta chains, 9.5 million to 12 million of which were shared by at least two donors. To remove PCR and sequencing errors, raw reads were error-corrected and collapsed into unique sequences using a nearest-neighbor algorithm that merged closely related sequences. CDR3 sequences were aligned to IMGT reference sequences to assign V, D and J gene segments. For a sequence to be retained, a match of at least six nucleotides to both a V gene segment and a J gene segment was required. Rearrangements were called productive when the CDR3 lacked stop codons and stayed in frame with V and J; all others were non-productive. CDR3 was defined according to IMGT convention as the region running from the second conserved V-encoded cysteine to the conserved J-encoded phenylalanine. In an earlier analysis of 587 of the donors, sequences lacking an unambiguous match to a single V gene segment were excluded. In an earlier analysis of approximately 550 of the donors, V segments were called functional above 56.7% productive rearrangements and were called segregating when the between-donor standard deviation exceeded 5%. To diagnose cytomegalovirus status from the catalog of TCR beta chain sequences, a statistical classification framework was built. A later analysis assigned V and J genes by comparing TCR nucleotide sequences with IMGT/GENE-DB human TR gene sequences. Using the TCRdist pipeline, a later analysis assigned CDR3 sequences along with most-parsimonious VDJ recombination scenarios. A later analysis defined each TCR beta chain by its CDR3 amino acid sequence plus V-gene family, and excluded reads lacking a unique V-gene family. As a way to deal with suspected cross-contamination and a sequencing artifact, a later analysis dropped 450 to 600 nucleotide sequences that were highly shared and had low generation probability. In a later analysis, a clonal expansion index for each public chain was calculated from normalized within-repertoire ranks of inferred template counts. A later analysis computed generation probabilities with a VDJ recombination model fitted to out-of-frame rearrangements, and checked the results against IGoR. In a later analysis, hypergeometric tests were used to score TCR-TCR, TCR-HLA and TCR-CMV co-occurrence, with a repertoire-size bias correction applied to TCR pairs. In a later analysis, false discovery rates were estimated by permuting HLA or CMV assignments 20 times. In a later analysis, co-occurring TCRs were grouped with DBSCAN, and TCRdist sequence similarity was added when clustering was performed within HLA-allele-positive subsets. For co-occurrence clustering, repertoires with fewer than 30,000 or more than 120,000 public chains were excluded, along with 5 or 6 repertoires with anomalous nucleotide sharing. TCRdb's version of the immuneACCESS table is confined to in-frame rearrangements and falls short of the full clone set. An unresolved V gene accounts for under half of the shortfall where checked; the remainder is of unknown origin. D and trimming come from the DNA, and the V and J calls and clone size come from that table. This sample has about 160,000 clones in its table, and approximately 80% of those were observed once. The ten largest clones capture 6.3% of the sample.

In total, around 600 healthy bone marrow donors made up the cohort. Cohort members were all nominally healthy when sampled, although unrecorded immune exposures were likely present. The donor was CMV seropositive and was included in the group of about 290 seropositive cohort members. A peripheral blood sample was provided by each donor, and peripheral blood mononuclear cells were used for TCR beta sequencing. Genomic DNA was extracted from the blood cell samples with the Qiagen DNeasy Blood Extraction Kit. The V gene is TRBV27 and the J gene is TRBJ2-1; 9 junctional bases match TRBD2. Sequenced: PBMCs. This clonotype was sampled from a male donor in good health and CMV-seropositive. The CDR3 region has the sequence CASSRIAGAGDEQFF. The DNA sequence is TGTGCCAGCAGTCGCATAGCGGGAGCGGGCGATGAGCAGTTCTTC.